This T cell receptor beta chain was sequenced for a study of shared clonotypes between healthy human individuals. At the level of the study: For every donor, three CD4 naive, three CD4 memory, two CD8 naive and one CD8 memory plates were used. Study-level findings and limits: Generally, naive subsets came out with larger estimated richness than memory subsets.

The table came from immunoSEQ multiplex PCR; TCRdb's copy has only in-frame clones and leaves some out. The sample lists about 2.4 million clones, under 95% occurring once. As to this clone: The target antigen is unknown.

Trimming removed 2 bases at V and 14 bases at J, with 10 bases between. CDR3 length: 11 amino acids. Germline CDR1 and CDR2: MNHNY and SVGAGI (reference sequence). Specimen: naive CD4+ T cells from PBMCs. The subset is: CD45RA+ positively selected. This sequence joins TRBV6-6 and TRBJ2-1; D remains ambiguous. The clonotype comes from a man between 18 and 29 years old in good health. Some clones in this sample may be carry-over from other donors' samples. CDR3 nucleotides: TGTGCCAGCAGTTACGCGGACGAGGAGTTCTTC. The encoded protein is CASSYADEEFF.